The 5 T cell receptor beta chains reported below all come from one sample, sequenced in a study of cytomegalovirus exposure and HLA in healthy donors. PCR primers comprised 60 Vbeta and 13 Jbeta primers. The assay was immunoSEQ multiplex PCR, and TCRdb's table has in-frame clones only and misses some. The table records some 130,000 clones, around 70% of them present only once. Input material: PBMCs. These receptors all stem from a male donor in good health and CMV-seronegative.

The V call is TRBV9, the J call TRBJ1-1; D perhaps matches TRBD1 (6 bases). Germline assignment: CDR1 SGDLS and CDR2 YYNGEE. Trimming removed 0 bases at V and 1 base at J, with 10 bases between. The CDR3 is 15 residues long. The CDR3 region is CASSVATGSNTEAFF. CDR3 nucleotide sequence: TGTGCCAGCAGCGTAGCAACAGGGTCGAACACTGAAGCTTTCTTT.

The chain links TRBV28 to TRBJ1-1, with TRBD1 matching 7 bases. The CDR3 has 13 residues. After removal of 0 bases from V and 10 bases from J, the junction contained 5 bases not matched to a gene. CDR1 MDHEN and CDR2 SYDVKM come from the germline V gene. This chain's CDR3 is CASSLWGTEGAFF. The CDR3 nucleotides are TGTGCCAGCAGTTTATGGGGGACAGAAGGAGCTTTCTTT.

This clone was detected once. This chain connects TRBV19 to TRBJ1-1; 8 bases match TRBD1. Germline-derived CDR1 and CDR2 are LNHDA and SQIVND (reference sequence). This CDR3 contains 13 residues. V lost 5 bases and J lost 8; bases outside the gene matches: 7. Here the CDR3 DNA reads TGTGCCAGTAGTCAGGGGGCTGAGAAGGAAGCTTTCTTT. This translates into CASSQGAEKEAFF.

This clone has only a few counts. The chain has TRBV18 and TRBJ2-1; D unresolved. V lost 0 bases, J lost 0 bases, and 9 bases lay in between. Germline-derived CDR1 and CDR2 are KGHSH and LQKENI. The CDR3 runs to 16 residues. The CDR3 DNA sequence: TGTGCCAGCTCACCACCAATTCGAGCCTCCTACAATGAGCAGTTCTTC. Its translation: CASSPPIRASYNEQFF. Full variable domain (remainder filled in from reference TRBV18 and TRBJ2-1): NAGVMQNPRHLVRRRGQEARLRCSPMKGHSHVYWYRQLPEEGLKFMVYLQKENIIDESGMPKERFSAEFPKEGPSILRIQQVVRGDSAAYFCASSPPIRASYNEQFFGPGTRLTVL.

V and J are TRBV5-1 and TRBJ2-7, with D perhaps TRBD1 (6 bases). Per germline, CDR1 SGHRS and CDR2 YFSETQ. V was shortened by 4 bases and J by 1 base, with 18 bases between the two germline ends. CDR3 size: 16 residues. CDR3 nucleotides: TGCGCCAGCAGCCCAATTCGTGACAGGATGTCCTACGAGCAGTACTTC. The encoded protein is CASSPIRDRMSYEQYF. The full variable domain, its missing parts supplied by reference TRBV5-1 and TRBJ2-7, is KAGVTQTPRYLIKTRGQQVTLSCSPISGHRSVSWYQQTPGQGLQFLFEYFSETQRNKGNFPGRFSGRQFSNSRSEMNVSTLELGDSALYLCASSPIRDRMSYEQYFGPGTRLTVT.